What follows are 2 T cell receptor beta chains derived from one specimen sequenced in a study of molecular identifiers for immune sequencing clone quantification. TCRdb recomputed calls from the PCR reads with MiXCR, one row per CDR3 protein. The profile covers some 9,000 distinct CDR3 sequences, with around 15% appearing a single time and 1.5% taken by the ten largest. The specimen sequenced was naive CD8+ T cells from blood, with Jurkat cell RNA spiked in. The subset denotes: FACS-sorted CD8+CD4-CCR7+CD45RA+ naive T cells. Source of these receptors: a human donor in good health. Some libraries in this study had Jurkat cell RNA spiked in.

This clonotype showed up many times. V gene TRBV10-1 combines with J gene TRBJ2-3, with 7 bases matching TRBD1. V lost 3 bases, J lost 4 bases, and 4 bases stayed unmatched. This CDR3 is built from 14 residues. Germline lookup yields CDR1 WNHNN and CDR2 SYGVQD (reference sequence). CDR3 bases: TGCGCCAGCAGTGATGAAACAGGGGCAGATACGCAGTATTTT. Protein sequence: CASSDETGADTQYF.

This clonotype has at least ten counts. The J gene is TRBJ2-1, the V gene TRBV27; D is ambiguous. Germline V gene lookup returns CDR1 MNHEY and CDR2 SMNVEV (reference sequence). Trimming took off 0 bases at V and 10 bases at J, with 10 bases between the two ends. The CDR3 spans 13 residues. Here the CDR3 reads CASSLSGIREQFF. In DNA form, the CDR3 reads TGTGCCAGCAGTTTATCGGGCATTCGGGAGCAGTTCTTC.